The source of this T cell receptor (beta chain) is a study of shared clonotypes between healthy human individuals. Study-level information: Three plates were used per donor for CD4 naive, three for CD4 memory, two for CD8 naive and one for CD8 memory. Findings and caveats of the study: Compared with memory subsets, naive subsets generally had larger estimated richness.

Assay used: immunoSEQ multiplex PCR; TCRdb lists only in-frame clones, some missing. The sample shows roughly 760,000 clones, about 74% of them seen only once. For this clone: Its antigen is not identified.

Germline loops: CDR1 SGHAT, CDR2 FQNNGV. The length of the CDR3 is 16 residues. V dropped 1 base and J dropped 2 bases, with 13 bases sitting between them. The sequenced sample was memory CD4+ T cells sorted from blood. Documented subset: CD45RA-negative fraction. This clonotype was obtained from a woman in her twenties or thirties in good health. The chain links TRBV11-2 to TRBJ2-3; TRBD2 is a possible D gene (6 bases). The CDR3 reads CASSLGGGEITDTQYF. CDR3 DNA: TGTGCCAGCAGCTTAGGCGGAGGGGAAATCACAGATACGCAGTATTTT.